These T cell receptor beta chains were read from a single sample in a study of PD-1 blockade in classical Hodgkin lymphoma. Produced via immunoSEQ multiplex PCR; TCRdb's table is partial and in-frame only. The sample includes 80,000 to 95,000 clones, 83% of them seen just once. The specimen comprised peripheral blood mononuclear cells (PBMCs), sampled before the fourth cycle of nivolumab. Every receptor here comes from a human donor with classical Hodgkin lymphoma. The CDR3 runs from the conserved cysteine through the conserved F or W. Fields, in order: CDR3 protein, V gene, D gene, J gene. A D gene is named only where the DNA matches it firmly.

CASSSLGMNTEAFF TRBV5-5 . TRBJ1-1
CASSVLADTGDTIYF TRBV9 TRBD1 TRBJ1-3
CASSEAEGVKVYGYTF TRBV2 . TRBJ1-2
CASSQEVEAFF TRBV6-6 . TRBJ1-1
CASRRQGPGPEAFF TRBV19 TRBD1 TRBJ1-1
CASSPPKNIQYF TRBV21-1 . TRBJ2-4
CASGRDGETGELFF TRBV6-5 . TRBJ2-2
CAISDVVGGKSYEQYF TRBV10-3 . TRBJ2-7
CASSDSLAGPYNEQFF TRBV2 TRBD2 TRBJ2-1
CATGGAYTTNEKLFF TRBV5-4 . TRBJ1-4
CASSLIRGDDEQFF TRBV5-1 TRBD2 TRBJ2-1
CASSYRLAEETQYF TRBV6-5 TRBD2 TRBJ2-5
CASSVAPLGGGNTEAFF TRBV9 . TRBJ1-1
CASSLAGTRVDEQFF TRBV5-4 TRBD2 TRBJ2-1
CASSPRTPTSTDTQYF TRBV19 . TRBJ2-3
CASSWGQGREAFF TRBV19 TRBD1 TRBJ1-1
CASTSGLATDTQYF TRBV9 . TRBJ2-3
CASSLGSSGSLTKNIQYF TRBV5-4 TRBD2 TRBJ2-4
CASSPTDRFATNEKLFF TRBV4-1 TRBD1 TRBJ1-4
CASRSGTGGGEQYF TRBV6-6 TRBD1 TRBJ2-7
CASSMYAEDTEAFF TRBV19 . TRBJ1-1
CASRAGTSSYEQYF TRBV7-8 TRBD2 TRBJ2-7
CASSLYREEDEQYF TRBV7-8 . TRBJ2-7
CASTLPGAGGYTF TRBV28 . TRBJ1-2
CASSYTGEETQYF TRBV11-2 . TRBJ2-5
CAISEGGPMNTGELFF TRBV10-3 . TRBJ2-2
CASTTLPAGDPSDTQYF TRBV18 . TRBJ2-3
CASRWGANSNQPQHF TRBV19 . TRBJ1-5
CASSLSGGTDTQYF TRBV27 . TRBJ2-3
CASRASGSSYNEQFF TRBV4-1 TRBD2 TRBJ2-1
CASSLALAAYNEQFF TRBV5-4 TRBD2 TRBJ2-1
CASSAGHYTGELFF TRBV9 . TRBJ2-2
CAWRRLGLTEAFF TRBV30 . TRBJ1-1
CASSGVAGRGNTEAFF TRBV27 . TRBJ1-1
CASSIGGRGSGYTF TRBV19 . TRBJ1-2
CASSLQTGANTGELFF TRBV11-2 . TRBJ2-2
CASSPTGGRDGYTF TRBV7-3 . TRBJ1-2
CAISDRGFNYGYTF TRBV10-3 . TRBJ1-2
CASSLGASVQETQYF TRBV28 . TRBJ2-5
CASTIEDSTNQPQHF TRBV28 . TRBJ1-5
CASSLEPGNSYEQYF TRBV7-2 . TRBJ2-7
CASRKGQGNHEQYF TRBV6-6 TRBD1 TRBJ2-7
CAITKNEGEKLFF TRBV10-3 . TRBJ1-4
CASSPEVGGVSYEQYF TRBV4-3 . TRBJ2-7
CASSPRLNNEQFF TRBV10-2 . TRBJ2-1
CASNLAGTLYNEQFF TRBV9 TRBD2 TRBJ2-1
CASSVQGSGNTIYF TRBV9 . TRBJ1-3
CASSPPGTDTQYF TRBV5-1 . TRBJ2-3
CASSLGGQTGEQFF TRBV7-2 . TRBJ2-1